This T cell receptor beta chain was sequenced during a study of cytomegalovirus exposure and HLA in healthy donors. As concerns this clone: Other DNA sequences within the sample encode an identical CDR3.

Trimming stripped 7 bases from V and 2 bases from J, with 10 bases between. The CDR3 length is 14 residues. Germline V gene lookup returns CDR1 SGHRS and CDR2 YFSETQ. A multiplex PCR was run with 60 Vbeta primers and 13 Jbeta primers. Method: immunoSEQ multiplex PCR; TCRdb's copy keeps in-frame clones and lacks some. The sample lists around 110,000 clones; around two thirds were seen once. What was sequenced was PBMCs. The receptor was isolated from a woman between 35 and 50 years old in good health and CMV-seropositive. The chain has TRBV5-1 and TRBJ2-6; D possibly corresponds to TRBD2 (6 bases). CDR3 sequence: CASSGGTGANVLTF. The CDR3 DNA reads TGCGCCAGCTCCGGGGGAACTGGGGCCAACGTCCTGACTTTC.